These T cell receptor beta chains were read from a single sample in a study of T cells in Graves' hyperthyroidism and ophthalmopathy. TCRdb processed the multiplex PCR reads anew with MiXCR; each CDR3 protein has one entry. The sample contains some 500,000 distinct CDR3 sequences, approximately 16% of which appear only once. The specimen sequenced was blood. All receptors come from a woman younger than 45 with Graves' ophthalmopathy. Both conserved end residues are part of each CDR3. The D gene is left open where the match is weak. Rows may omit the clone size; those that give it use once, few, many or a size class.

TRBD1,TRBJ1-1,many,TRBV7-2,TGTGCCAGCAGCCAACGGCGACAGGGGGCAAAAGTGGGAACTGAAGCTTTCTTT,CASSQRRQGAKVGTEAFF
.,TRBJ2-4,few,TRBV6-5,TGTGCCAGCAGTTACTCGGAGGTAGCCAAAAACATTCAGTACTTC,CASSYSEVAKNIQYF
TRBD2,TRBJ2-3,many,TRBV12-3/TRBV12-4,TGTGCCAGCAGTTTGCCTAGCGGGATTACAGATACGCAGTATTTT,CASSLPSGITDTQYF
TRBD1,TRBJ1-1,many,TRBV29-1,TGCAGCGTTACTCCGGGACAGCAAGCTTTCTTT,CSVTPGQQAFF
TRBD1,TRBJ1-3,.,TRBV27,TGTGCCAGCAGGAAATTTAGTCCGGGACAGTACCCTGGAAACACCATATATTTT,CASRKFSPGQYPGNTIYF
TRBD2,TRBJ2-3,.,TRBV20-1,TGCAGTGCTCCCCGGACTAGCGGGAAAGATACGCAGTATTTT,CSAPRTSGKDTQYF
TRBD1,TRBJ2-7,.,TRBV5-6,TGTGCCAGCGCGCAGGGACAGGGTCTTGCGGAGCAGTACTTC,CASAQGQGLAEQYF
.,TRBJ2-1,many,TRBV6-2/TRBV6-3,TGTGCCAGCACCCGCAGTTTACATTACAATGAGCAGTTCTTC,CASTRSLHYNEQFF
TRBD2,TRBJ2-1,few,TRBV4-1,TGCGCCAGCAGCCAAGGACAGCGGGAGGCTCTCAATGAGCAGTTCTTC,CASSQGQREALNEQFF
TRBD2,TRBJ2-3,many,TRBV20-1,TGCAGTGCTAGAGATCCTGCTAGCGGAGGGTGGGATACGCAGTATTTT,CSARDPASGGWDTQYF
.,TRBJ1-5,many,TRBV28,TGTGCCAGCAGTGTGACAGGACCCAATCAGCCCCAGCATTTT,CASSVTGPNQPQHF
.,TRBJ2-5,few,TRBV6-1,TGTGCCAGCAGTTTCCGGGGACGGAGAGAGGAGACCCAGTACTTC,CASSFRGRREETQYF
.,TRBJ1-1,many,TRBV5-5,TGTGCCAGCAGCTTGTGGGGCTCTAGAGGTGAAGCTTTCTTT,CASSLWGSRGEAFF
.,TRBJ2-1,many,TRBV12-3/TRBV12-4,TGTGCCAGCAGTTTAGGCGGTAGCGGAGTCTACAATGAGCAGTTCTTC,CASSLGGSGVYNEQFF
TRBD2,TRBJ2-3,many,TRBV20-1,TGCAGTGCTAGGGGGACTAGCGGTTACACAGATACGCAGTATTTT,CSARGTSGYTDTQYF
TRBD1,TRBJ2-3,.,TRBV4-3,TGCGCCAGCAGCCAAGAGGGACAGACCACAGATACGCAGTATTTT,CASSQEGQTTDTQYF
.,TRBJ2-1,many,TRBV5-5,TGTGCCAGCAGCTTAAACCGACAGGAGGATGAGCAGTTCTTC,CASSLNRQEDEQFF
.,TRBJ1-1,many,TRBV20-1,TGCAGTGCTAACTCTATGGGGGGAAACACTGAAGCTTTCTTT,CSANSMGGNTEAFF
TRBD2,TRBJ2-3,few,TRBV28,TGTGCCAGCAGTTCCCCGACTAGCGGGGGAGGTAGTGGCACAGATACGCAGTATTTT,CASSSPTSGGGSGTDTQYF
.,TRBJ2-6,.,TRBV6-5,TGTGCCAGCAGTTATAGATTGCGGGATGGGGCCAACGTCCTGATTTTC,CASSYRLRDGANVLIF
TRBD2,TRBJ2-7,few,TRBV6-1,TGTGCCAGCGAGACTAGCGATAGCTCCTACGAGCAGTACTTC,CASETSDSSYEQYF
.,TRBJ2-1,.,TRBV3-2,TGTGCCTGTCGAGGGGAGGAGGCCTACAATGAGCAGTTCTTC,CACRGEEAYNEQFF
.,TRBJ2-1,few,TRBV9,TGTGCCAGCAGCGTAGCTGGTAGCGCTATAAACAATGAGCAGTTCTTC,CASSVAGSAINNEQFF
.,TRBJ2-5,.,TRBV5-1,TGCGCCAGCAGCTCCCACACGGGGTACCAAGAGACCCAGTACTTC,CASSSHTGYQETQYF